The rows below give T cell receptor beta chains drawn from one sample of a study of OX40 agonist ivuxolimab in advanced cancers. TCRdb's table, derived via immunoSEQ multiplex PCR, lists solely in-frame clones and lacks some. The sample records 55,000 to 75,000 clones, 80% to 90% being singletons. The material was CD4+ or CD8+ T cells sorted from blood, obtained in a trial of the OX40 agonist ivuxolimab. The receptors shown here come from an adult with an advanced solid tumor such as melanoma, head and neck, liver or kidney cancer. CDR3s leave out the opening cysteine and the closing phenylalanine or tryptophan. Each record gives: V gene, J gene, CDR3 length, CDR3 protein.

V gene: TRBV10-3
J gene: TRBJ2-7
CDR3 length: 12
CDR3 protein: AISPGQRAYEQY

V gene: TRBV5-1
J gene: TRBJ1-1
CDR3 length: 11
CDR3 protein: ASSPSGNTEAF

V gene: TRBV7-9
J gene: TRBJ1-3
CDR3 length: 13
CDR3 protein: ASHDTGISGNTIY

V gene: TRBV11-2
J gene: TRBJ1-2
CDR3 length: 13
CDR3 protein: ASSLGGSLLYGYT

V gene: TRBV6-1
J gene: TRBJ1-2
CDR3 length: 11
CDR3 protein: ASRLDSNYGYT

V gene: TRBV7-3
J gene: TRBJ1-6
CDR3 length: 13
CDR3 protein: ASSLSPNSGSPLH

V gene: TRBV2
J gene: TRBJ1-1
CDR3 length: 12
CDR3 protein: ASSPGQGKTEAF

V gene: TRBV2
J gene: TRBJ2-5
CDR3 length: 10
CDR3 protein: ASRLNQETQY

V gene: TRBV15
J gene: TRBJ1-2
CDR3 length: 11
CDR3 protein: ATSDRRTYGYT

V gene: TRBV18
J gene: TRBJ1-4
CDR3 length: 14
CDR3 protein: ASSRSRQALNEKLF

V gene: TRBV20-1
J gene: TRBJ1-1
CDR3 length: 9
CDR3 protein: STRGNTEAF

V gene: TRBV11-2
J gene: TRBJ2-5
CDR3 length: 12
CDR3 protein: ASSLNVQKETQY

V gene: TRBV19
J gene: TRBJ1-1
CDR3 length: 12
CDR3 protein: ASRPQGLNTEAF

V gene: TRBV4-3
J gene: TRBJ2-2
CDR3 length: 13
CDR3 protein: ASSRDSFIGGELF

V gene: TRBV7-9
J gene: TRBJ2-3
CDR3 length: 11
CDR3 protein: ASSLGFADTQY

V gene: TRBV20-1
J gene: TRBJ2-1
CDR3 length: 9
CDR3 protein: SARGYNEQF

V gene: TRBV29-1
J gene: TRBJ2-6
CDR3 length: 12
CDR3 protein: SVEEGSGANVLT

V gene: TRBV10-2
J gene: TRBJ2-1
CDR3 length: 13
CDR3 protein: ASSPTGDSYNEQF

V gene: TRBV30
J gene: TRBJ2-3
CDR3 length: 13
CDR3 protein: ACPRTGFHADTQY

V gene: TRBV6-5
J gene: TRBJ2-5
CDR3 length: 13
CDR3 protein: ASSYEGAVRETQY

V gene: TRBV11-2
J gene: TRBJ2-5
CDR3 length: 12
CDR3 protein: ASSLTGYQETQY

V gene: TRBV19
J gene: TRBJ1-4
CDR3 length: 12
CDR3 protein: ASSIEGVGEKLF

V gene: TRBV18
J gene: TRBJ2-7
CDR3 length: 13
CDR3 protein: ASSYGTSDSYEQY

V gene: TRBV7-2
J gene: TRBJ1-2
CDR3 length: 13
CDR3 protein: ASSLTDRQVNGYT

V gene: TRBV7-2
J gene: TRBJ1-2
CDR3 length: 12
CDR3 protein: ASTFLDRAYGYT

V gene: TRBV27
J gene: TRBJ1-2
CDR3 length: 12
CDR3 protein: ASSLEWGAPGYT

V gene: TRBV5-1
J gene: TRBJ1-2
CDR3 length: 13
CDR3 protein: ASSPETGGAYGYT